Each of the 24 T cell receptor beta chains below was sequenced from the same sample in a study of read filtering for tumor transcriptome and immune sequencing. From around 0.4 ug of RNA, a library with molecular barcoded alpha/delta and beta/gamma adaptors was made. TCRdb analysed the reads with MiXCR anew, one entry per CDR3 protein. The sample holds 40,000 to 50,000 distinct CDR3 sequences, roughly 12% seen once. The sequenced material came from a population of CD138-negative cells sorted from bone marrow. These receptors all come from a donor at least 40 years old with multiple myeloma.

This clonotype has a count of ten or more. This sequence joins TRBV5-1 and TRBJ2-1; 8 nucleotides match TRBD2. This CDR3 spans 16 amino acids. From germline, CDR1 is SGHRS and CDR2 YFSETQ. The V and J ends lost 4 bases and 2 bases, in that order; junction bases with no gene match: 8. As DNA, the CDR3 is TGCGCCAGCAGCCTCTTAGCGGGAAACCCCTACAATGAGCAGTTCTTC. It codes for CASSLLAGNPYNEQFF.

This clonotype was found many times. The chain has TRBV7-8 and TRBJ1-5, with D perhaps matching TRBD1 (5 bases). Trimming shortened V by 5 bases and J by 3 bases, and 20 bases separated the two germline ends. The CDR3 spans 17 residues. Germline CDR1 SGHVS, CDR2 FQNEAQ. The CDR3 loop reads CASSPTTGRAANQPQHF. In DNA form, the CDR3 reads TGTGCCAGCAGCCCTACGACGGGGCGGGCAGCCAATCAGCCCCAGCATTTT.

In this sample, this clonotype turned up many times. The chain has TRBV5-6 and TRBJ2-2; D may be TRBD1 (6 bases). Germline CDR1 and CDR2: SGHDT and YYEEEE. V dropped 4 bases and J dropped 3 bases, with 10 bases sitting between them. The CDR3 is 14 residues long. CDR3 nucleotides: TGTGCCAGCAGCCCAGGGGTGGACACCGGGGAGCTGTTTTTT. It yields the protein CASSPGVDTGELFF.

Turning to this clonotype: This CDR3 is missing its conserved last phenylalanine or tryptophan, likely due to a read error. The V call is TRBV19, the J call TRBJ1-1; 7 bases line up with TRBD1. Germline loops: CDR1 LNHDA, CDR2 SQIVND (reference sequence). The V segment lost 4 bases and the J segment 1 base; nucleotides outside the gene matches: 9. The CDR3 spans 16 residues. The CDR3 sequence is CASSTLTGVGNTEAFL. Here the CDR3 DNA reads TGTGCCAGTAGTACCCTAACAGGGGTCGGGAACACTGAAGCTTTCTTA.

This clonotype was seen repeatedly, ten times or more. The chain recombines TRBV5-5 with TRBJ2-3; TRBD2 aligns across 7 bases. This CDR3 contains 14 residues. The germline V gene encodes CDR1 SGHKS and CDR2 YYEKEE (reference sequence). V shed 3 bases, J shed 6 bases, and the junction held 7 bases outside the gene matches. This chain's CDR3 is CASSSTSLSDTQYF. CDR3 in DNA: TGTGCCAGCAGCTCGACTAGCCTTTCGGATACGCAGTATTTT.

In its sample, this clonotype was seen many times. V and J are TRBV3-1 and TRBJ2-1; D gene uncertain. The CDR3 loop spans 18 amino acids. Germline CDR1 reads LGHDT; CDR2 reads YNNKEL (reference sequence). The ends were cut back, 0 bases at V and 2 bases at J, with 17 bases in the middle. The DNA for the CDR3 is TGTGCCAGCAGCCAAGATTCACTGTCGCGGAGTACCTACAATGAGCAGTTCTTC. Translation gives CASSQDSLSRSTYNEQFF.

This clonotype was counted at least ten times. The gene calls are TRBV5-1 and TRBJ2-1; D not resolved. Trimming cost V 1 base and J 0 bases, with 14 bases left between them. This CDR3 contains 17 residues. Germline V gives CDR1 SGHRS, CDR2 YFSETQ. CDR3: CASSLKLNPYSYNEQFF. DNA of the CDR3: TGCGCCAGCAGCTTGAAACTCAATCCCTACTCCTACAATGAGCAGTTCTTC.

This clonotype was seen at least ten times. The chain uses TRBV7-6 and TRBJ2-7, with 12 positions matching TRBD1. J was trimmed by 7 bases and V by 4 bases; bases with no gene match: 8. From germline, CDR1 is SGHVS and CDR2 FNYEAQ. CDR3 length: 15 residues. CDR3 in DNA: TGTGCCAGCAGCTACGGGACAGGGGGCGCGGGGGAGCAGTACTTC. Protein sequence: CASSYGTGGAGEQYF.

Many counts were recorded for this clonotype. V usage is TRBV24-1 and J usage is TRBJ2-2; TRBD1 aligns across 8 bases. This CDR3 contains 13 residues. Unmatched junction bases numbered 3, after V lost 4 bases and J lost 9 bases. CDR1 and CDR2 from the germline V gene are KGHDR and SFDVKD. The CDR3 spells CATSDWTGRELFF. The CDR3 nucleotides read TGTGCCACCAGTGACTGGACAGGGCGGGAGCTGTTTTTT.

In the case of this clonotype: At one end, the junction sequence differs from germline, possibly due to a read error. The chain carries TRBV7-2 and TRBJ2-1; TRBD2 matches 11 bases. The CDR3 has 15 residues. CDR1 is SGHTA, CDR2 FQGNSA, per germline. CDR3 sequence (DNA): TGTGCCAGCAGCTTGGGACTAGCGGAGTACCATGAGCTGTTCTTC. Its protein product is CASSLGLAEYHELFF.

This clonotype was recorded a few times. The chain carries TRBV28 and TRBJ2-2; D gene unclear. The CDR3 covers 12 residues. Germline CDR1 is MDHEN and CDR2 is SYDVKM. V was clipped by 6 bases and J by 4 bases, with 6 bases between them. The CDR3 nucleotides read TGTGCCAGCAGCTCCGGCACCGGGGAGCTGTTTTTT. Its protein product is CASSSGTGELFF.

This clonotype has at least ten counts. The chain uses TRBV29-1 and TRBJ2-7; 7 bases line up with TRBD1. The germline V gene encodes CDR1 SQVTM and CDR2 ANQGSEA. This CDR3 has 13 amino acids. The J segment lost 2 bases and the V segment lost 5 bases, leaving 6 bases of the junction unmatched. The CDR3 DNA reads as TGCAGCGTTTGGGGCCAGGGGGCCTACGAGCAGTACTTC. Translating it yields CSVWGQGAYEQYF.

On this clonotype itself: The junction and the germline gene differ at one end; a read error may be behind it. The chain uses TRBV20-1 and TRBJ2-2, with D uncertain. CDR3 length: 12 residues. Germline CDR1 reads DFQATT; CDR2 reads SNEGSKA (reference sequence). CDR3: CGAFDLTGELFF. CDR3 bases: TGCGGTGCTTTCGACCTGACCGGGGAGCTGTTTTTT.

Worth noting for this clonotype: This likely comes from a read error, as the CDR3 has no conserved phenylalanine or tryptophan at its end. The V and J genes are TRBV11-2 and TRBJ2-3; D possibly matches TRBD1 or TRBD2 (7 bases each). CDR1 and CDR2 from the germline V gene are SGHAT and FQNNGV. The CDR3 totals 16 residues. The chain's CDR3 is CACSLDPGGDTDTQYS. The CDR3, as DNA: TGTGCCTGCAGCTTAGATCCAGGGGGGGACACAGATACGCAGTATTCT.

By share, this clonotype ranks as medium-sized. The chain combines TRBV5-1 with TRBJ2-1; D is undetermined. Germline lookup yields CDR1 SGHRS and CDR2 YFSETQ. With 0 bases removed from V and 3 bases from J, the gap between germline ends came to 4 bases. There are 13 residues in the CDR3. For the CDR3, the DNA is TGCGCCAGCAGCTTGGGTAGCTACAATGAGCAGTTCTTC. As protein: CASSLGSYNEQFF.

This clonotype was found many times. This rearrangement joins TRBV2 to TRBJ2-7; possible D gene TRBD1, 6 bases. Germline V lookup: CDR1 SNHLY, CDR2 FYNNEI. This CDR3 spans 12 amino acids. V dropped 8 bases and J dropped 2 bases, with 10 bases sitting between them. This CDR3 reads CASRGGPYEQYF. CDR3 bases: TGTGCCAGCCGAGGGGGACCCTACGAGCAGTACTTC.

This clonotype occurred many times. This chain joins TRBV12-3 or TRBV12-4 and TRBJ2-1; D might be TRBD1 (5 bases). The CDR3 spans 15 residues. Trimming removed 4 bases at V and 4 bases at J, with 14 bases between. CDR3 residues: CASSWGRARYNEQFF. CDR3 DNA: TGTGCCAGCAGTTGGGGCAGGGCGCGGTACAATGAGCAGTTCTTC.

This clonotype came up many times. Just one base apart from a much larger clone, this may be a read error. The chain joins TRBV7-8 to TRBJ1-4; 9 bases align to TRBD1. The CDR3 has 14 residues. The V gene's germline CDR1 is SGHVS and CDR2 FQNEAQ. This CDR3 reads CASSFGTGWEKRFF. Written as DNA, the CDR3 is TGTGCCAGCAGCTTCGGGACAGGGTGGGAAAAACGGTTTTTT.

This clonotype showed up just a few times. Being one base from a much bigger clone, this may be a read error. The rearrangement links TRBV20-1 to TRBJ2-1, with 8 bases lining up with TRBD2. Germline trimming cut 6 bases from V and 10 bases from J; bases unmatched to any gene: 14. The CDR3 totals 14 residues. Germline V gene lookup returns CDR1 DFQATT and CDR2 SNEGSKA (reference sequence). The CDR3 DNA follows: TGCAGTGCGCTCGGACTAGCTGCTATGGCGGAGCAGTTCTTC. Its translation is CSALGLAAMAEQFF.

This clonotype was recorded at least ten times. The chain combines TRBV12-3 or TRBV12-4 with TRBJ1-1; 10 nucleotides match TRBD1. The CDR3 is 16 amino acids. V trimming: 5 bases; J trimming: 3 bases; junction bases outside the gene matches: 9. DNA for the CDR3: TGTGCCAGCAGTCCGAGGGACAGGGGCCCGGACACTGAAGCTTTCTTT. Translating it yields CASSPRDRGPDTEAFF.

The genes are TRBV27 and TRBJ2-1; no firm D call. V shed 6 bases and J shed 3 bases, with 15 bases lying between them. Germline assignment: CDR1 MNHEY and CDR2 SMNVEV (reference sequence). The CDR3 runs to 15 residues. In DNA form, the CDR3 reads TGTGCCAGCAGCCTCGACTTAGCTCTCTACAATGAGCAGTTCTTC. It encodes CASSLDLALYNEQFF.

A few counts support this clonotype. The chain is built from TRBV7-9 and TRBJ2-1; D perhaps matches TRBD2 (6 bases). Trimming cost V 9 bases and J 5 bases, with 20 bases left between them. Germline V gene sequence: CDR1 SEHNR, CDR2 FQNEAQ (reference sequence). The CDR3 has 15 amino acids. The chain's CDR3 is CASSRGASSDNEQFF. CDR3 DNA: TGTGCCAGTAGCCGCGGGGCTAGCAGTGACAATGAGCAGTTCTTC.

This clonotype was seen ten or more times. The J gene is TRBJ2-5, the V gene TRBV6-1; TRBD2 aligns across 12 bases. The length of the CDR3 is 16 residues. Losses at the gene ends were 6 bases for V and 5 bases for J; bases not matched to a gene: 10. Germline V gene sequence: CDR1 MNHNS, CDR2 SASEGT. The DNA for the CDR3 is TGTGCCAGCAGCCGCGCTAGCGGGAGGGGCCCCGAGACCCAGTACTTC. Translated: CASSRASGRGPETQYF.

In the case of this clonotype: Given a much more abundant clone one base away, this may be a read error. This chain joins TRBV6-5 and TRBJ1-1, with unresolved D. In germline, CDR1 is MNHEY, CDR2 SVGAGI. The CDR3 length is 15 residues. The V gene lost 5 bases and the J gene lost 2 bases, with 15 bases spanning the gap. The CDR3 spells CASSENAGINTEAFF. The CDR3 region has the DNA TGTGCCAGCAGTGAAAATGCAGGAATAAACACTGAAGCTTTCTTT.